This T cell receptor beta chain was retrieved from a study of beta chain features in type 1 diabetes. Study-wide points: Patients and controls would share equally any PCR tilt toward shorter templates. Among all four CD4+ subsets, Type 1 diabetes patients had TCRB CDR3s that were moderately but significantly shorter.

The CDR3 contains 15 residues. The germline CDR1 and CDR2 sequences are GTSNPN and SVGIG (reference sequence). Trimming stripped 1 base from V and 0 bases from J, with 10 bases between. This clone has just a few counts. Its matching antigen is unknown. All of the isolated RNA was reverse transcribed, so expressed TCRB transcripts were sequenced. Only in-frame clones appear in the TCRdb table, and some are missing; sequencing was by immunoSEQ multiplex PCR. This sample has 300,000 to 350,000 clones, with 20% found just once. The V and J genes are TRBV30 and TRBJ2-1; D unresolved. The sequence derives from a woman aged 18 to 35 in good health. The specimen was naive CD4+ T cells from blood. CDR3 nucleotides: TGTGCCTGGAGTGAACCGCCCAGCTCCTACAATGAGCAGTTCTTC. Amino acid sequence: CAWSEPPSSYNEQFF.